This T cell receptor (beta chain) emerged from a study of cytomegalovirus exposure and HLA in healthy donors. Germline V lookup: CDR1 LNHNV, CDR2 YYDKDF (reference sequence). V trimming: 6 bases; J trimming: 0 bases; junction bases outside the gene matches: 6. This CDR3 comprises 17 residues. 60 Vbeta and 13 Jbeta primers were used in PCR. Only in-frame clones appear in the TCRdb table, and some are missing; sequencing was by immunoSEQ multiplex PCR. The sample gives around 100,000 clones, approximately 80% of which show up once; 5% to 6.5% is in the top ten. This sequence joins TRBV15 and TRBJ2-6; TRBD2 agrees at 9 bases. This TCR was sampled from a young woman in good health and CMV-seropositive. Material: PBMCs. Here the CDR3 reads CATRTTSGLSGANVLTF. As DNA, the CDR3 is TGTGCCACCAGGACGACTAGCGGCCTCTCTGGGGCCAACGTCCTGACTTTC.